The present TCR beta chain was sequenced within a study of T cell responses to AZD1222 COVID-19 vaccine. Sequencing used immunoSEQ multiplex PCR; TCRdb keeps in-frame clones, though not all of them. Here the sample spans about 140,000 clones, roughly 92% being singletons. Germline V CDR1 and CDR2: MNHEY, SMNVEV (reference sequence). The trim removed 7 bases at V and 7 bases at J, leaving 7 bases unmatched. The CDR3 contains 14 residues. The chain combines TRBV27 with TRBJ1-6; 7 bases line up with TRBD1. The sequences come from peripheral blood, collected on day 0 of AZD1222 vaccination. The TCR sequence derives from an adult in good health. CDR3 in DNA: TGTGCCAGCACCCAGGGGGGGGCCAATTCACCCCTCCACTTT. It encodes CASTQGGANSPLHF.